The rows below give T cell receptor beta chains drawn from one sample of a study of cytomegalovirus exposure and HLA in healthy donors. The table came from immunoSEQ multiplex PCR; TCRdb's copy has only in-frame clones and leaves some out. The data hold 90,000 to 120,000 clones, with about 81% observed a single time. Sample: PBMCs. The receptors shown here come from a man between 25 and 39 years old in good health and CMV-seropositive. CDR3s include the opening cysteine and the closing phenylalanine or tryptophan. The order of the fields is clone size, V gene, J gene, D gene, CDR3 DNA, CDR3 protein. A D gene is named only where the DNA matches it firmly. Where a row states a size, it is once, few, many or the class of an expanded clone; other rows omit it.

-	TRBV6-1	TRBJ1-1	-	TGTGCCAGCAGTGTCGAAGGGACCGGGGGGACTGAAGCTTTCTTT	CASSVEGTGGTEAFF
-	TRBV6-5	TRBJ2-3	TRBD2	TGTGCCAGCAGTTACCCCCCCGGACTAGCGGCCCTGTCGCAGTATTTT	CASSYPPGLAALSQYF
-	TRBV27	TRBJ2-1	TRBD1	TGTGCCAGCAGTTTATACTACAGGGGGCTGACTAACAATGAGCAGTTCTTC	CASSLYYRGLTNNEQFF
-	TRBV10-3	TRBJ1-1	TRBD1	TGTGCCATCAGTGGAATACAGGGGGCTTCAACTGAAGCTTTCTTT	CAISGIQGASTEAFF
-	TRBV19	TRBJ2-1	TRBD2	TGTGCCAGTAGTCCGCGTAATCTAGCGGGGGGGCCCAATGAGCAGTTCTTC	CASSPRNLAGGPNEQFF
-	TRBV6-5	TRBJ2-5	TRBD1	TGTGCCAGCAGTGCCTGGGACAGGGGAGGGGAGACCCAGTACTTC	CASSAWDRGGETQYF
-	TRBV9	TRBJ2-3	TRBD2	TGTGCCAGCAGCGTAGGGACTAGCGGGGGGGCTCGAGGCACAGATACGCAGTATTTT	CASSVGTSGGARGTDTQYF
-	TRBV11-2	TRBJ1-2	-	TGTGCCAGCAGCTTTTTCCAGGGGTATGGCTACACCTTC	CASSFFQGYGYTF
-	TRBV6-5	TRBJ1-6	TRBD1	TGTGCCAGCAGAACGACAGGGGTAGCAAATTCACCCCTCCACTTT	CASRTTGVANSPLHF
-	TRBV2	TRBJ1-2	-	TGTGCCAGCAGTGAGGCAACAGATGGCTACACCTTC	CASSEATDGYTF
few	TRBV10-2	TRBJ2-3	TRBD1	TGCGCCAGCATACCTACAGGGGGCACAGATACGCAGTATTTT	CASIPTGGTDTQYF
-	TRBV15	TRBJ2-2	-	TGTGCCACCAGCAGAGATATCGATAGCCGGACCGGGGAGCTGTTTTTT	CATSRDIDSRTGELFF
-	TRBV18	TRBJ1-5	-	TGTGCCAGCTCAGAACTGGGAGGGGATCAGCCCCAGCATTTT	CASSELGGDQPQHF
few	TRBV5-1	TRBJ1-2	TRBD1	TGCGCCAGCAGCTTGGCCGACAGGGGATATGGCTACACCTTC	CASSLADRGYGYTF
-	TRBV30	TRBJ2-7	-	TGTGCCTGGAGCAAAAGCGACAGGTTTTCCTACGAGCAGTACTTC	CAWSKSDRFSYEQYF
-	TRBV6-1	TRBJ1-3	TRBD1	TGTGCCAGCAGTGAAGGGCCGACAGGGAGCTCTGGAAACACCATATATTTT	CASSEGPTGSSGNTIYF
-	TRBV5-6	TRBJ2-7	-	TGTGCCAGCAGCTTCCGGCAGGGCTACGAGCAGTACTTC	CASSFRQGYEQYF
-	TRBV19	TRBJ1-1	-	TGTGCCAGTAGTATTCCGCAGGGAAACACTGAAGCTTTCTTT	CASSIPQGNTEAFF
few	TRBV7-9	TRBJ2-1	-	TGTGCCAGCAGATCAACTGGTAGCTCCTACAATGAGCAGTTCTTC	CASRSTGSSYNEQFF
-	TRBV19	TRBJ1-2	-	-	CASTSGQGVRGYTF
once	TRBV5-4	TRBJ2-1	-	TGTGCCAGCAGCCTGCAGGGGTTTCATGAGCAGTTCTTC	CASSLQGFHEQFF